A single sample is the source of the 16 T cell receptor beta chains below, sequenced in a study of blood T cell repertoires in COVID-19. The assay was immunoSEQ multiplex PCR, and TCRdb's table has in-frame clones only and misses some. Altogether under 250,000 clones are present, 65% to 90% being singletons, with the ten largest covering approximately 9.1%. Source material: PBMCs or T cells enriched from blood (not recorded which). These receptors were collected from a woman aged 45-60 years with acute COVID-19.

The chain uses TRBV4-3 and TRBJ1-1; possibly TRBD1 for D (5 bases). This CDR3 has 14 residues. Trimming stripped 0 bases from V and 8 bases from J, with 13 bases between. Germline V CDR1 and CDR2: LGHNA, YSLEER. The CDR3: CASSQDLGGIEAFF. In DNA form, the CDR3 reads TGCGCCAGCAGCCAAGATTTGGGGGGGATAGAAGCTTTCTTT.

The rearrangement uses TRBV7-6 and TRBJ1-2; 8 bases fit TRBD1. The germline gives CDR1 SGHVS, CDR2 FNYEAQ. V gave up 5 bases and J gave up 4 bases; unmatched junction bases: 3. The CDR3 covers 13 residues. The CDR3 reads CASSPGQVYGYTF. CDR3 bases: TGTGCCAGCAGCCCGGGACAGGTCTATGGCTACACCTTC.

This chain links TRBV7-2 with TRBJ1-4; 9 positions agree with TRBD1. The CDR3 has 16 amino acids. The ends lost 5 bases at V and 2 bases at J; junction bases unmatched: 6. The germline V gene has CDR1 SGHTA and CDR2 FQGNSA. The CDR3 sequence: CASSPGTGRTNEKLFF. The CDR3 nucleotides read TGTGCCAGCAGCCCGGGGACAGGGAGGACTAATGAAAAACTGTTTTTT.

The J gene is TRBJ2-1, the V gene TRBV5-1; 9 nucleotides align to TRBD1. V shed 4 bases and J 8 bases; nucleotides not matched to a gene: 7. The CDR3 is made up of 14 amino acids. Per germline, CDR1 SGHRS and CDR2 YFSETQ. The CDR3 DNA reads as TGCGCCAGCAGCCGGGGACAGGGCCTCGATGAGCAGTTCTTC. Protein: CASSRGQGLDEQFF.

In the case of this clone: At one end, the junction sequence differs from germline, possibly due to a read error. This chain links TRBV7-2 with TRBJ1-1, with D tentatively TRBD1 (6 bases). Germline-derived CDR1 and CDR2 are SGHTA and FQGNSA. This CDR3 is 14 amino acids long. CDR3 in amino acids: CASSLALGAPGAFF. CDR3 sequence (DNA): TGTGCCAGCAGCCTAGCACTGGGGGCGCCCGGAGCTTTCTTT.

This clone has a single count. The V gene is TRBV6-6, the J gene TRBJ1-2; tentative D call: TRBD1 (6 bases). Germline assignment: CDR1 MNHNY and CDR2 SVGAGI (reference sequence). The CDR3 totals 14 residues. V dropped 2 bases and J dropped 4 bases, with 11 bases sitting between them. The CDR3, as DNA: TGTGCCAGCAGTTACGCAGGGGAGCTCTATGGCTACACCTTC. Protein: CASSYAGELYGYTF.

This clone was detected a few times. The rearrangement joins TRBV10-3 to TRBJ1-4; D is ambiguous. Germline CDR1 is ENHRY and CDR2 is SYGVKD. The length of the CDR3 is 12 residues. The V gene lost 8 bases and the J gene lost 8 bases, with 12 bases spanning the gap. CDR3 amino acids: CAIGSGDEKLFF. CDR3 sequence (DNA): TGTGCCATCGGGAGCGGCGACGAAAAACTGTTTTTT.

The chain joins TRBV27 to TRBJ1-2, with 8 bases aligning to TRBD1. V dropped 6 bases and J dropped 7; count of bases not matched to a gene: 10. The germline V gene has CDR1 MNHEY and CDR2 SMNVEV (reference sequence). The CDR3 has 14 residues. For the CDR3, the DNA is TGTGCCAGCAGGCGGACAGGGTTTATGGGTGGCTACACCTTC. Its translation is CASRRTGFMGGYTF.

This clone was detected only once. The J gene is TRBJ1-6, the V gene TRBV7-2; 7 bases are a match to TRBD1. The trim removed 2 bases at V and 7 bases at J, leaving 5 bases unmatched. CDR1 and CDR2 from the germline V gene are SGHTA and FQGNSA. The CDR3 runs 15 residues. This chain's CDR3 is CASSLRGRGNSPLHF. The CDR3 DNA follows: TGTGCCAGCAGCTTACGGGGCAGGGGGAATTCACCCCTCCACTTT.

The CDR3 reads CSVEDRERLGNTF. The CDR3 nucleotides read TGCAGCGTTGAAGATCGCGAAAGACTGGGTAACACCTTC. The gene calls are TRBV29-1 and TRBJ1-2; D gene uncertain. The CDR3 totals 13 residues. V was cut by 0 bases and J by 12 bases, with 17 bases left in between. CDR1 and CDR2 (germline): SQVTM, ANQGSEA. The whole variable domain, remainder taken from reference TRBV29-1 and TRBJ1-2, is SAVISQKPSRDICQRGTSLTIQCQVDSQVTMMFWYRQQPGQSLTLIATANQGSEATYESGFVIDKFPISRPNLTFSTLTVSNMSPEDSSIYLCSVEDRERLGNTFGSGTRLTVV.

This chain uses TRBV18 with TRBJ2-7; 12 bases align to TRBD2. Germline V CDR1 and CDR2: KGHSH, LQKENI. Unmatched junction bases numbered 2, after V lost 4 bases and J lost 7 bases. The CDR3 runs 13 residues. CDR3 protein: CASSLGTSGEQYF. As DNA, the CDR3 is TGTGCCAGCTCACTCGGGACTAGCGGGGAGCAGTACTTC.

V usage is TRBV7-9 and J usage is TRBJ1-2, with 9 bases aligning to TRBD1. V lost 0 bases to trimming and J lost 6 bases; unmatched junction nucleotides: 5. Germline CDR1 and CDR2: SEHNR and FQNEAQ (reference sequence). The CDR3 sequence is 15 residues long. The CDR3, as DNA: TGTGCCAGCAGCTTAGCCATGGACAGGGGTCATGGCTACACCTTC. It encodes CASSLAMDRGHGYTF.

This clone was found a few times. The V call is TRBV27, the J call TRBJ2-2; weak D call: TRBD2 (7 bases). CDR1 is MNHEY, CDR2 SMNVEV, per germline (reference sequence). The CDR3 runs to 14 residues. V was cut by 7 bases and J by 7 bases, with 16 bases left in between. CDR3 nucleotides: TGTGCCAGCACGCCGCGGGGGCATAACGGGGAGCTGTTTTTT. Its translation: CASTPRGHNGELFF.

The V gene is TRBV11-3, the J gene TRBJ2-1, with TRBD2 as a possible D gene (7 bases). The CDR3 covers 16 residues. The V and J ends lost 3 bases and 0 bases respectively, with 12 bases between them. Germline values: CDR1 SGHNT, CDR2 YENEEA. The CDR3 sequence is CASSFRGGSSYNEQFF. The CDR3 DNA reads TGTGCCAGCAGCTTCCGCGGGGGCAGCTCCTACAATGAGCAGTTCTTC.

As concerns this clone: The identical CDR3 is also encoded by other nucleotide sequences in the sample. The chain is built from TRBV11-3 and TRBJ1-1; D possibly corresponds to TRBD1 (5 bases). V lost 0 bases to trimming and J lost 3 bases, with 5 bases between them. This CDR3 is built from 13 residues. Germline CDR1 is SGHNT and CDR2 is YENEEA. CDR3 loop: CASSLDRDTEAFF. The CDR3 nucleotides read TGTGCCAGCAGCTTAGACAGGGACACTGAAGCTTTCTTT. The full variable domain, its missing parts supplied by reference TRBV11-3 and TRBJ1-1, is EAGVVQSPRYKIIEKKQPVAFWCNPISGHNTLYWYLQNLGQGPELLIRYENEEAVDDSQLPKDRFSAERLKGVDSTLKIQPAELGDSAVYLCASSLDRDTEAFFGQGTRLTVV.

This clone was detected once. The rearrangement uses TRBV9 and TRBJ1-6; D not resolved. The V and J ends lost 2 bases and 8 bases respectively, with 11 bases between them. The CDR3 contains 14 residues. CDR1 is SGDLS and CDR2 is YYNGEE in the germline V gene. CDR3: CASSVGLRDSPLHF. The CDR3 DNA sequence: TGTGCCAGCAGCGTTGGGCTGCGGGATTCACCCCTCCACTTT. Full variable domain (outside the CDR3, taken from reference TRBV9 and TRBJ1-6): DSGVTQTPKHLITATGQRVTLRCSPRSGDLSVYWYQQSLDQGLQFLIQYYNGEERAKGNILERFSAQQFPDLHSELNLSSLELGDSALYFCASSVGLRDSPLHFGNGTRLTVT.